This TCR beta chain is from a study of spatial heterogeneity in lung cancer. The wider study: Alpha-chain sequences were consistently detected less often than beta-chain sequences.

With regard to this clonotype: Its specificity is not known.

From the 5' RACE reads, TCRdb called clonotypes with MiXCR, one entry per CDR3 protein. Found here are around 9,200 distinct CDR3 sequences, more than 4.5% of them singletons; the top ten hold approximately 15%. Broader study findings: For expanded intratumoral alpha and beta TCRs, counts tracked tumor mutation counts.

Time point indicated: sample taken at primary tumor resection. The input material, whole RNA from tumor, nontumor lung or frozen PBMC, was sequenced unsorted. The sequencing here drew on lung tumor tissue, taken at surgery. This clonotype was sampled from a female donor with early-stage non-small cell lung cancer.

Written as DNA, the CDR3 is TGTGCCAGCAGCCCAAGTATGGCTAATGAAAAACTGTTTTTT. Its protein is CASSPSMANEKLFF. The rearrangement uses TRBV7-2 and TRBJ1-4; no reliable D call. The V gene lost 5 bases and the J gene lost 3 bases, with 10 bases spanning the gap. The CDR3 is 14 residues long. Germline loops: CDR1 SGHTA, CDR2 FQGNSA.